This passage covers 8 T cell receptor beta chains from one sample sequenced in a study of CD8 T cells in Susac syndrome (dated by TCRdb to 2018 to 2020). Libraries came from the immunoSEQ multiplex PCR assay. RNA was extracted with the RNeasy kit and about 0.5 to 1 ug was reverse transcribed using random hexamers. TCRdb ran its own pipeline on the public reads, namely fastp trimming at Q25 and MiXCR clone calling, and kept in-frame beta chains. Identical CDR3 protein sequences are pooled into one entry, listed with their most common genes and DNA. The table for this sample lists around 200,000 distinct CDR3 sequences; 95% of them were counted only once. The ten largest clones add up to under 0.12% of the sample. The sequencing sample was made of CD4+ T cells from PBMCs. These receptors were obtained from a human donor in good health.

Only one count was recorded for this clonotype. The chain employs TRBV12-3 or TRBV12-4 and TRBJ2-1, with D maybe TRBD1 (6 bases). There are 17 residues in the CDR3. V lost 2 bases to trimming and J lost 6 bases, with 20 bases between them. CDR3 loop: CASSLYTAGVNGNEQFF. The CDR3, as DNA: TGTGCCAGCAGTTTATATACGGCAGGGGTTAACGGCAATGAGCAGTTCTTC.

The V call is TRBV11-2, the J call TRBJ2-7, with D possibly being TRBD1 or TRBD2 (5 bases each). Trimming pared 5 bases from V and 7 bases from J, leaving 18 bases between. The CDR3 length is 14 residues. Germline V lookup: CDR1 SGHAT, CDR2 FQNNGV. CDR3 nucleotides: TGTGCCAGCAGCCCGATTTGGGGGTCTCGGGAGCAGTACGTC. Its protein is CASSPIWGSREQYV.

The V and J genes are TRBV9 and TRBJ1-3; 10 nucleotides line up with TRBD1. The germline V gene has CDR1 SGDLS and CDR2 YYNGEE. The CDR3 loop spans 17 amino acids. After removal of 3 bases from V and 0 bases from J, the junction contained 6 bases not matched to a gene. The CDR3 DNA reads TGTGCCAGCAGCGGAACCGGGACAGGGGACTCTGGAAACACCATATATTTT. This gives the protein CASSGTGTGDSGNTIYF.

V and J are TRBV20-1 and TRBJ1-6; perhaps TRBD1 as D (5 bases). V was shortened by 3 bases and J by 3 bases, with 18 bases between the two germline ends. Germline V gene sequence: CDR1 DFQATT, CDR2 SNEGSKA (reference sequence). CDR3 length equals 17 residues. The CDR3 sequence is CSARVLSGGDYNSPLHF. The CDR3 coding sequence is TGCAGTGCTAGGGTATTGAGCGGGGGGGACTATAATTCACCCCTCCACTTT.

The J gene is TRBJ2-1, the V gene TRBV12-3 or TRBV12-4, with TRBD2 matching over 12 bases. The CDR3 totals 15 residues. After removal of 4 bases from V and 4 bases from J, the junction contained 2 bases not matched to a gene. The CDR3 region has the DNA TGTGCCAGCAGTTCCCTAGCGGGGGGGTACAATGAGCAGTTCTTC. It translates to CASSSLAGGYNEQFF.

The V call is TRBV12-3 or TRBV12-4, the J call TRBJ2-1, with TRBD2 matching over 11 bases. This CDR3 has 16 residues. The J segment lost 2 bases and the V segment lost 6 bases, leaving 6 bases of the junction unmatched. CDR3 protein: CASSALAGGTYNEQFF. The CDR3 nucleotides are TGTGCCAGCAGCGCCCTAGCGGGGGGAACCTACAATGAGCAGTTCTTC.

The chain carries TRBV20-1 and TRBJ2-7; D remains unclear. With 1 base removed from V and 4 bases from J, the gap between germline ends came to 5 bases. There are 11 residues in the CDR3. The V gene's germline CDR1 is DFQATT and CDR2 SNEGSKA (reference sequence). CDR3 region: CSARAAYEQYV. As DNA, the CDR3 is TGCAGTGCTAGAGCAGCGTACGAGCAGTACGTC.

The chain combines TRBV19 with TRBJ1-1; 9 positions agree with TRBD1. J was trimmed by 2 bases and V by 6 bases; bases with no gene match: 1. Germline CDR1 is LNHDA and CDR2 is SQIVND (reference sequence). The CDR3 totals 13 residues. The DNA of the CDR3 is TGTGCCAGTAGAACAGGGGGCAACACTGAAGCTTTCTTT. Translated: CASRTGGNTEAFF. Looking up the rest from reference TRBV19 and TRBJ1-1 gives the full variable domain: DGGITQSPKYLFRKEGQNVTLSCEQNLNHDAMYWYRQDPGQGLRLIYYSQIVNDFQKGDIAEGYSVSREKKESFPLTVTSAQKNPTAFYLCASRTGGNTEAFFGQGTRLTVV.